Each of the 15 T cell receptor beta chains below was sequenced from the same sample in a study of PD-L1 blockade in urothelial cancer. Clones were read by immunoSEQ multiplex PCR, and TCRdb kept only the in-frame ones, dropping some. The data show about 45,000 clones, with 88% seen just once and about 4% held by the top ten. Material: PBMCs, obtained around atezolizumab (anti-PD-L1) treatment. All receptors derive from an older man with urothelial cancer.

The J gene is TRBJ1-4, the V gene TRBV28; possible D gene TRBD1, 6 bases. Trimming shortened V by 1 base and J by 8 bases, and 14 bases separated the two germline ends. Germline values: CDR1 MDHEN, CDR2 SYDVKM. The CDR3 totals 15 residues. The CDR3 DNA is TGTGCCAGCAGTTTATTCTTAAACAGGGTCGAAAAACTGTTTTTT. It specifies CASSLFLNRVEKLFF.

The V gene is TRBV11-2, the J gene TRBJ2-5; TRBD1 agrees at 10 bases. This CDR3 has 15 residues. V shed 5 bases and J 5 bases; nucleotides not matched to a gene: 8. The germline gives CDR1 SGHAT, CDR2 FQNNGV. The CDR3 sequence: CASSIDRGRVETQYF. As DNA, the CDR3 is TGTGCCAGCAGCATCGACAGGGGGCGGGTGGAGACCCAGTACTTC.

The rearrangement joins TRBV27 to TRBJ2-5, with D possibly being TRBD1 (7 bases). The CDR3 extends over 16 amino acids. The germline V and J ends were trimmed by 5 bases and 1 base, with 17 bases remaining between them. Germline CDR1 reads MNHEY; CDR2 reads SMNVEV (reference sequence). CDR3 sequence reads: CASSPLRQGGQETQYF. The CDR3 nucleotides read TGTGCCAGCAGTCCGTTAAGGCAGGGGGGCCAAGAGACCCAGTACTTC.

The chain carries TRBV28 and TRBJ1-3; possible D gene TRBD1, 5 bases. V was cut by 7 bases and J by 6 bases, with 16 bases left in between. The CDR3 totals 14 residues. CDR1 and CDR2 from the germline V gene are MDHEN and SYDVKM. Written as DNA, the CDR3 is TGTGCCAGCATCTCTATGGGGGGAGCAAACACCATATATTTT. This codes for CASISMGGANTIYF.

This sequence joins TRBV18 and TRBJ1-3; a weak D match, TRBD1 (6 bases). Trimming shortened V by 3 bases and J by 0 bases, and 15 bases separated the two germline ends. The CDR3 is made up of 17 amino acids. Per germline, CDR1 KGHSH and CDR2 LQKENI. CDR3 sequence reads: CASSPPSGALSGNTIYF. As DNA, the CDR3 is TGTGCCAGCTCACCCCCCTCAGGGGCTCTCTCTGGAAACACCATATATTTT.

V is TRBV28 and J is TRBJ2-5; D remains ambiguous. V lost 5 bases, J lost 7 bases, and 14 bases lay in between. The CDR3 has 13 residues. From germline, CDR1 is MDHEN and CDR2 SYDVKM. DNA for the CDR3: TGTGCCAGCAGTCTCCCGGAGTTCGGGACCCAGTACTTC. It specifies CASSLPEFGTQYF.

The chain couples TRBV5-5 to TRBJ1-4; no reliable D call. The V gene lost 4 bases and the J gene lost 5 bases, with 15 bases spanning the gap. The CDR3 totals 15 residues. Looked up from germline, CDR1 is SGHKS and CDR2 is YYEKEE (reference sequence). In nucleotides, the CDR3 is TGTGCCAGCAGCAGTAGCACGCATACAAATGAAAAACTGTTTTTT. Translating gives CASSSSTHTNEKLFF. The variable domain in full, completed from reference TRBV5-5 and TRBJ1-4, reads DAGVTQSPTHLIKTRGQQVTLRCSPISGHKSVSWYQQVLGQGPQFIFQYYEKEERGRGNFPDRFSARQFPNYSSELNVNALLLGDSALYLCASSSSTHTNEKLFFGSGTQLSVL.

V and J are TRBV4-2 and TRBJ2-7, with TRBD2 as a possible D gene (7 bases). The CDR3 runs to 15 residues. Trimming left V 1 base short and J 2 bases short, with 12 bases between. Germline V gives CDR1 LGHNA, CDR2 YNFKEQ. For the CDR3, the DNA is TGTGCCAGCAGCCAAGGACTAGCAGGGGCCTACGAGCAGTACTTC. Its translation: CASSQGLAGAYEQYF.

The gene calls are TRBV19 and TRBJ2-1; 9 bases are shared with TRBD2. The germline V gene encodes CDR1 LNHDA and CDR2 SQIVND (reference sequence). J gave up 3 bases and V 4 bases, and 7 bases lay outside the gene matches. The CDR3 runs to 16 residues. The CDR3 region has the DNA TGTGCCAGTAGTACAACCGGGACTAGCTACTACAATGAGCAGTTCTTC. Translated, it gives CASSTTGTSYYNEQFF.

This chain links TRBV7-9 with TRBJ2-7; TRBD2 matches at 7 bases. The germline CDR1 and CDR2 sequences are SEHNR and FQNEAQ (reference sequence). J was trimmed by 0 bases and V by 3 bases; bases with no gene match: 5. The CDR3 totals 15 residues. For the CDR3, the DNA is TGTGCCAGCAGCTTCGAAGCGGGGAGCTCCTACGAGCAGTACTTC. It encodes CASSFEAGSSYEQYF. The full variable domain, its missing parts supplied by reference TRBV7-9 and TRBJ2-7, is DTGVSQNPRHKITKRGQNVTFRCDPISEHNRLYWYRQTLGQGPEFLTYFQNEAQLEKSRLLSDRFSAERPKGSFSTLEIQRTEQGDSAMYLCASSFEAGSSYEQYFGPGTRLTVT.

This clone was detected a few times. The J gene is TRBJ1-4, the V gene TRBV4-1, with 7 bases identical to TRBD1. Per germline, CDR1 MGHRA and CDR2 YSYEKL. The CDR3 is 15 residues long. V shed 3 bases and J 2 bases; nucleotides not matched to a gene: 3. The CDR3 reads CASSQTGYTNEKLFF. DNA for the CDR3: TGCGCCAGCAGCCAGACAGGGTACACTAATGAAAAACTGTTTTTT.

CDR3 nucleotide sequence: TGTGCCAGCACCCTTCCGGGTAGTCTTGAGCAGTTCTTC. Translated: CASTLPGSLEQFF. The gene calls are TRBV5-4 and TRBJ2-1; D unresolved. Germline V CDR1 and CDR2: SGHNT, YYREEE (reference sequence). The V gene lost 6 bases and the J gene lost 9 bases, with 16 bases spanning the gap. This CDR3 has 13 amino acids.

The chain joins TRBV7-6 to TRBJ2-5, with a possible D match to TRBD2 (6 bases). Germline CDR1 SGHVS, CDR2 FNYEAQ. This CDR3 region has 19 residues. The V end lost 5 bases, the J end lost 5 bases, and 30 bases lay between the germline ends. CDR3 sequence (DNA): TGTGCCAGCAGCGCCGGGACTCAAAGTATTCCAAAAGGTTGGGAGACCCAGTACTTC. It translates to CASSAGTQSIPKGWETQYF.

CDR3 bases: TGCGCCAGCAGTCAATACCATCGGGGGAATCAGCCCCAGCATTTT. Amino acids: CASSQYHRGNQPQHF. This sequence joins TRBV10-1 and TRBJ1-5, with D perhaps matching TRBD1 (5 bases). This CDR3 is 15 amino acids long. Trimming removed 5 bases from V and 4 bases from J, with 15 bases in between. The germline CDR1 and CDR2 sequences are WNHNN and SYGVQD (reference sequence).

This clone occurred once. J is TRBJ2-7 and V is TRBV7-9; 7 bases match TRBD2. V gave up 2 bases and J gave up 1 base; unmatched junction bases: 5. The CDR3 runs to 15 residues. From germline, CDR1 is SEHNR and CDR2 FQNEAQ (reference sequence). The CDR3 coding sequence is TGTGCCAGCAGCTTAACAAGCGGGACTTCCTACGAGCAGTACTTC. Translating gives CASSLTSGTSYEQYF. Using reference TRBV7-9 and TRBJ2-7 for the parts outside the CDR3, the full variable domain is DTGVSQNPRHKITKRGQNVTFRCDPISEHNRLYWYRQTLGQGPEFLTYFQNEAQLEKSRLLSDRFSAERPKGSFSTLEIQRTEQGDSAMYLCASSLTSGTSYEQYFGPGTRLTVT.